This T cell receptor beta chain was recovered during a study of identifying expanded T cells in peripheral blood. The study, taken as a whole, reports: Differentially abundant clones: around 1.2 between replicates, 16.4 at around 14 days, approximately 19 at four. Across healthy donors, higher total template counts meant significantly greater two-week count variance.

On this clone itself: The antigen is unknown.

Germline V gene data show CDR1 as SGHVS and CDR2 as FQNEAQ. The CDR3 totals 16 residues. The ends were cut back, 0 bases at V and 7 bases at J, with 18 bases in the middle. TCRdb keeps only in-frame clones here, not all; method: immunoSEQ multiplex PCR. The sample lists 100,000 to 150,000 clones; 75% to 90% were seen once. Sequencing used blood. The TCR comes from a person aged 18 to 69 in good health. This rearrangement joins TRBV7-8 to TRBJ1-2; D unclear. The CDR3, as DNA: TGTGCCAGCAGCTTAGCCCTAATGCAGAAGAAAAGTGGCTACACCTTC. Protein sequence: CASSLALMQKKSGYTF. Full variable domain (outside the CDR3, taken from reference TRBV7-8 and TRBJ1-2): GAGVSQSPRYKVAKRGQDVALRCDPISGHVSLFWYQQALGQGPEFLTYFQNEAQLDKSGLPSDRFFAERPEGSVSTLKIQRTQQEDSAVYLCASSLALMQKKSGYTFGSGTRLTVV.